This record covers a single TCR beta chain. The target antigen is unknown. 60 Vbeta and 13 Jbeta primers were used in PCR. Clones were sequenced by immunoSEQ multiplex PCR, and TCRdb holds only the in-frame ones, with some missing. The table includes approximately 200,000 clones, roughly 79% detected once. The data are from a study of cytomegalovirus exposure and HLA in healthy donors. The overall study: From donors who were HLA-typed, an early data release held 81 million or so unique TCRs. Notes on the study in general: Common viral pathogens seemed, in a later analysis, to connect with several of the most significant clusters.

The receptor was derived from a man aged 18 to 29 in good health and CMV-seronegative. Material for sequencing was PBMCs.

For the CDR3, the DNA is TGTGCCAGCCGTCTAGAATCTGCTGGCAATCAGCCCCAGCATTTT. Translating it yields CASRLESAGNQPQHF. The V and J genes are TRBV6-6 and TRBJ1-5; the D is unclear. The germline CDR1 and CDR2 sequences are MNHNY and SVGAGI (reference sequence). V was clipped by 8 bases and J by 2 bases, with 16 bases between them. CDR3 length: 15 amino acids.